Each of the 26 T cell receptor beta chains below was sequenced from the same sample in a study of blood T cells in healthy people across ages. Through a sample-barcoded 5' primer and a J-beta primer mix, a second PCR was run for about 6 to 11 cycles. A single record per CDR3 protein comes from TCRdb applying MiXCR to the 5' RACE reads. The data show about 1.1 million distinct CDR3 sequences, around two fifths seen once. The sequenced sample was blood. These receptors were taken from a man aged 18 to 30 in good health.

The chain carries TRBV7-2 and TRBJ2-3; a weak D match, TRBD2 (5 bases). This CDR3 spans 15 amino acids. Germline V gene data show CDR1 as SGHTA and CDR2 as FQGNSA. V shed 2 bases and J shed 0 bases, with 9 bases lying between them. CDR3 residues: CASSLNGDSTDTQYF. CDR3 nucleotides: TGTGCCAGCAGCTTAAACGGGGATAGCACAGATACGCAGTATTTT.

The chain uses TRBV11-2 and TRBJ2-1, with 7 bases fitting TRBD1. Germline CDR1 reads SGHAT; CDR2 reads FQNNGV. After removal of 4 bases from V and 8 bases from J, the junction contained 11 bases not matched to a gene. The CDR3 spans 15 residues. CDR3 nucleotides: TGTGCCAGCAGCTCGAAGAAAGAGACAGGGTATGAGCAGTTCTTC. Its protein product is CASSSKKETGYEQFF.

The chain has TRBV12-3 or TRBV12-4 and TRBJ2-5; 10 positions match TRBD2. The CDR3 totals 15 residues. V was clipped by 6 bases and J by 2 bases; unmatched bases: 6. The CDR3 spells CASRAQRGGQETQYF. The CDR3, as DNA: TGTGCCAGCAGAGCGCAGCGGGGGGGTCAAGAGACCCAGTACTTC.

The V and J genes are TRBV29-1 and TRBJ1-1; D gene ambiguous. Germline V CDR1 and CDR2: SQVTM, ANQGSEA. The germline V and J ends were trimmed by 2 bases and 2 bases, with 9 bases remaining between them. The CDR3 extends over 13 amino acids. The CDR3 DNA is TGCAGCGTTGAACTAAAATATAACACTGAAGCTTTCTTT. This gives the protein CSVELKYNTEAFF.

This clonotype was found a few times. The chain is built from TRBV7-2 and TRBJ2-3, with 10 bases matching TRBD1. Germline assignment: CDR1 SGHTA and CDR2 FQGNSA. The CDR3 is 18 amino acids. V trimming: 5 bases; J trimming: 4 bases; junction bases outside the gene matches: 15. In DNA form, the CDR3 reads TGTGCCAGCAGCCCAAAGCGAATGACAGGGGGCGCGTCAGATACGCAGTATTTT. Its translation: CASSPKRMTGGASDTQYF.

The chain combines TRBV20-1 with TRBJ1-6; D remains ambiguous. CDR3 length equals 15 residues. Trimming shortened V by 4 bases and J by 0 bases, and 10 bases separated the two germline ends. Germline V gene lookup returns CDR1 DFQATT and CDR2 SNEGSKA (reference sequence). CDR3 in DNA: TGCAGTGCTATAGGTGGGAGCTCCTATAATTCACCCCTCCACTTT. Translation: CSAIGGSSYNSPLHF.

The V and J genes are TRBV12-3 or TRBV12-4 and TRBJ1-1, with TRBD1 as a possible D gene (6 bases). This CDR3 has 13 amino acids. Trimming took off 7 bases at V and 7 bases at J, with 16 bases between the two ends. The CDR3 DNA follows: TGTGCCAGCACCCGGGACACCGCCAGTGAAGCTTTCTTT. Its translation is CASTRDTASEAFF.

This clonotype was detected a few times. The chain has TRBV10-3 and TRBJ2-1; perhaps TRBD1 as D (5 bases). The CDR3 is made up of 11 amino acids. Trimming took off 8 bases at V and 6 bases at J, with 8 bases between the two ends. The germline CDR1 and CDR2 sequences are ENHRY and SYGVKD. The CDR3 is CAIGAANEQFF. CDR3 DNA: TGTGCCATCGGGGCAGCCAATGAGCAGTTCTTC.

The CDR3 region has the DNA TGTGCCAGCAGTGACGGGAAAGGGCACAATGAGCAGTACTTC. The encoded protein is CASSDGKGHNEQYF. The genes are TRBV6-4 and TRBJ2-5; D ambiguous. There are 14 residues in the CDR3. Germline lookup yields CDR1 MRHNA and CDR2 SNTAGT. V lost 2 bases and J 11 bases, leaving 18 bases between the germline ends.

This chain joins TRBV27 and TRBJ2-3; D remains ambiguous. V was pared by 2 bases and J by 1 base, with 10 bases between. Germline V gene lookup returns CDR1 MNHEY and CDR2 SMNVEV (reference sequence). The CDR3 sequence is 15 residues long. For the CDR3, the DNA is TGTGCCAGCAGTTTAGAGGTTGGTCGCACAGATACGCAGTATTTT. Its protein is CASSLEVGRTDTQYF.

This clonotype was observed a few times. The chain carries TRBV2 and TRBJ2-1; no clear D gene. The CDR3 contains 15 residues. V was cut by 0 bases and J by 9 bases, with 15 bases left in between. Germline CDR1 reads SNHLY; CDR2 reads FYNNEI. The CDR3 protein is CASSEAVISRIEQFF. CDR3 coding DNA: TGTGCCAGCAGTGAAGCAGTAATTTCGAGAATTGAGCAGTTCTTC.

This clonotype was seen a few times. This rearrangement joins TRBV28 to TRBJ2-5; D unclear. Germline lookup yields CDR1 MDHEN and CDR2 SYDVKM. CDR3 length: 14 amino acids. Trimming removed 1 base from V and 5 bases from J, with 11 bases in between. Here the CDR3 DNA reads TGTGCCAGCAGTTTATTCGGGTTTACGGAGACCCAGTACTTC. Its protein is CASSLFGFTETQYF.

This clonotype was counted between two and nine times. The V call is TRBV12-3 or TRBV12-4, the J call TRBJ1-5; D is ambiguous. Deletions cut 2 bases from V and 5 bases from J, with 10 bases between. This CDR3 has 14 residues. CDR3 sequence reads: CASSLRHPDQPQHF. DNA for the CDR3: TGTGCCAGCAGTTTAAGGCACCCCGATCAGCCCCAGCATTTT.

The rearrangement uses TRBV14 and TRBJ2-5; 9 bases are shared with TRBD1. The CDR3 covers 16 residues. V was pared by 5 bases and J by 11 bases, with 18 bases of the junction left unmatched. Germline loops: CDR1 SGHDN, CDR2 FVKESK. The CDR3 loop reads CASSYTSTGGLNEQYF. The CDR3 DNA reads TGTGCCAGCAGCTACACATCTACAGGGGGCCTCAATGAGCAGTACTTC.

The chain combines TRBV28 with TRBJ2-5; D possibly uses TRBD1 or TRBD2 (5 bases each). The length of the CDR3 is 14 residues. V was pared by 6 bases and J by 5 bases, with 16 bases between. From germline, CDR1 is MDHEN and CDR2 SYDVKM. CDR3 amino acids: CASRISGTLETQYF. The DNA for the CDR3 is TGTGCCAGCAGGATATCCGGGACCTTGGAGACCCAGTACTTC. The entire variable domain, with the rest obtained from reference TRBV28 and TRBJ2-5, is as follows: DVKVTQSSRYLVKRTGEKVFLECVQDMDHENMFWYRQDPGLGLRLIYFSYDVKMKEKGDIPEGYSVSREKKERFSLILESASTNQTSMYLCASRISGTLETQYFGPGTRLLVL.

This clonotype was detected a few times. This rearrangement joins TRBV20-1 to TRBJ2-1; tentatively, D is TRBD1 (6 bases). V lost 2 bases to trimming and J lost 8 bases, with 16 bases between them. Germline values: CDR1 DFQATT, CDR2 SNEGSKA (reference sequence). This CDR3 has 14 amino acids. CDR3 amino acids: CSARQGPPGDEQFF. CDR3 bases: TGCAGTGCTAGACAGGGGCCGCCAGGGGATGAGCAGTTCTTC.

In this sample, this clonotype turned up a few times. The J gene is TRBJ2-5, the V gene TRBV19; no definite D call. This CDR3 has 14 residues. Germline CDR1 LNHDA, CDR2 SQIVND (reference sequence). With 6 bases removed from V and 2 bases from J, the gap between germline ends came to 13 bases. The DNA of the CDR3 is TGTGCCAGTAGCGGTATCGGACCTCAAGAGACCCAGTACTTC. Protein: CASSGIGPQETQYF.

This clonotype has a handful of counts. V usage is TRBV6-5 and J usage is TRBJ2-1; D is perhaps TRBD2 (7 bases). V was clipped by 8 bases and J by 4 bases, with 18 bases between them. The CDR3 has 15 amino acids. Germline-derived CDR1 and CDR2 are MNHEY and SVGAGI. As DNA, the CDR3 is TGTGCCAGCTTTGATGGGGGGGCAAGATACAATGAGCAGTTCTTC. Protein sequence: CASFDGGARYNEQFF.

The V gene is TRBV29-1, the J gene TRBJ2-1; D not certain. TRBJ2-7 explains the end of the DNA better; the J call may be wrong. Germline values: CDR1 SQVTM, CDR2 ANQGSEA. The CDR3 loop spans 16 amino acids. The CDR3: CSVEDQPGKSYNEQYF. As DNA, the CDR3 is TGCAGCGTTGAAGATCAACCGGGCAAGTCCTACAATGAGCAGTACTTC.

The chain employs TRBV12-3 or TRBV12-4 and TRBJ1-1; possibly TRBD1 for D (6 bases). The CDR3 has 14 amino acids. Trimming shortened V by 4 bases and J by 6 bases, and 15 bases separated the two germline ends. In nucleotides, the CDR3 is TGTGCCAGCAGTTACAGACAGGAAATCTCTGAAGCTTTCTTT. Translation: CASSYRQEISEAFF.

The chain employs TRBV6-1 and TRBJ1-5; 8 bases map to TRBD1. The CDR3 length is 14 residues. Germline CDR1 reads MNHNS; CDR2 reads SASEGT. The ends lost 5 bases at V and 3 bases at J; junction bases unmatched: 3. This CDR3 reads CASSKGQDNQPQHF. The DNA of the CDR3 is TGTGCCAGCAGTAAGGGACAGGACAATCAGCCCCAGCATTTT.

The J gene is TRBJ1-1, the V gene TRBV29-1, with a possible D match to TRBD1 (5 bases). Per germline, CDR1 SQVTM and CDR2 ANQGSEA. The germline V and J ends were trimmed by 4 bases and 6 bases, with 15 bases remaining between them. The CDR3 consists of 13 residues. CDR3 amino acids: CSVAAGVGSEAFF. Written as DNA, the CDR3 is TGCAGCGTTGCCGCGGGGGTAGGGTCTGAAGCTTTCTTT.

This clonotype was observed a few times. This chain uses TRBV3-1 with TRBJ2-6; D is unresolved. This CDR3 comprises 20 residues. Trimming cost V 0 bases and J 0 bases, with 18 bases left between them. CDR1 is LGHDT, CDR2 YNNKEL, per germline (reference sequence). DNA for the CDR3: TGTGCCAGCAGCCAAGATTGGATGACAAATTCCCGCTCTGGGGCCAACGTCCTGACTTTC. Protein: CASSQDWMTNSRSGANVLTF.

In this sample, this clonotype turned up a few times. The chain couples TRBV5-4 to TRBJ2-1; TRBD2 is a possible D gene (5 bases). The CDR3 spans 12 residues. Trimming shortened V by 7 bases and J by 6 bases, and 11 bases separated the two germline ends. Germline CDR1 and CDR2: SGHNT and YYREEE (reference sequence). The CDR3 DNA reads as TGTGCCAGCGTTAGAGGGCCCAATGAGCAGTTCTTC. Encoded protein: CASVRGPNEQFF.

This rearrangement joins TRBV6-5 to TRBJ1-2, with D unresolved. Germline V CDR1 and CDR2: MNHEY, SVGAGI. With 0 bases removed from V and 8 bases from J, the gap between germline ends came to 10 bases. The CDR3 is made up of 13 amino acids. CDR3 bases: TGTGCCAGCAGTTACTCGAGCTTGGACGGCTACACCTTC. It is translated as CASSYSSLDGYTF.

V and J are TRBV25-1 and TRBJ1-1; D not certain. Trimming removed 4 bases at V and 0 bases at J, with 12 bases between. CDR3 length equals 15 residues. Germline V gene data show CDR1 as MGHDK and CDR2 as SYGVNS. CDR3 amino acids: CASSGGWEMNTEAFF. Here the CDR3 DNA reads TGTGCCAGCAGTGGGGGTTGGGAGATGAACACTGAAGCTTTCTTT.